These 20 T cell receptor beta chains were all obtained from the same sample, sequenced in a study of OX40 agonist ivuxolimab in advanced cancers. Only in-frame clones appear in the TCRdb table, and some are missing; sequencing was by immunoSEQ multiplex PCR. This table holds 70,000 to 90,000 clones, about 88% found once. Sequenced here: CD4+ or CD8+ T cells sorted from blood, sampled in a trial of the OX40 agonist ivuxolimab. All receptors derive from an adult with an advanced solid tumor such as melanoma, head and neck, liver or kidney cancer.

V and J are TRBV4-1 and TRBJ1-1, with TRBD1 as a possible D gene (6 bases). Germline lookup yields CDR1 MGHRA and CDR2 YSYEKL. The V end was cut by 2 bases, the J end by 3 bases, with 10 bases between. This CDR3 has 14 amino acids. This CDR3 is CASSQQGWDTEAFF. Here the CDR3 DNA reads TGCGCCAGCAGCCAACAGGGGTGGGACACTGAAGCTTTCTTT.

The genes are TRBV11-2 and TRBJ2-3, with a weak D call TRBD2 (6 bases). CDR1 and CDR2 (germline): SGHAT, FQNNGV. The CDR3 totals 13 residues. V lost 4 bases, J lost 5 bases, and 10 bases lay in between. The CDR3 bases are TGTGCCAGCAGCTGGCGGGAACTAGATACGCAGTATTTT. Amino acids: CASSWRELDTQYF.

The chain links TRBV7-9 to TRBJ2-5; D call uncertain. This CDR3 is 14 amino acids long. Per germline, CDR1 SEHNR and CDR2 FQNEAQ (reference sequence). With 4 bases removed from V and 3 bases from J, the gap between germline ends came to 12 bases. The CDR3 is CASSSIGVKETQYF. The DNA of the CDR3 is TGTGCCAGCAGCTCCATTGGGGTAAAAGAGACCCAGTACTTC.

The chain's CDR3 is CASSEVSGGRNIQYF. The CDR3 nucleotides are TGTGCCAGCAGTGAAGTCTCCGGGGGGAGAAACATTCAGTACTTC. This rearrangement joins TRBV6-1 to TRBJ2-4; 7 nucleotides match TRBD2. Per the germline V gene, CDR1 is MNHNS and CDR2 is SASEGT. V shed 1 base, J shed 6 bases, and the junction held 6 bases outside the gene matches. The length of the CDR3 is 15 residues.

This clone was detected once. This sequence joins TRBV30 and TRBJ2-7, with 9 bases matching TRBD1. The CDR3 is 18 residues long. The germline gives CDR1 GTSNPN, CDR2 SVGIG (reference sequence). J was trimmed by 1 base and V by 5 bases; bases with no gene match: 18. CDR3 bases: TGTGCCTGGGCCCGGTCGGGGACCGGGACAGGGAGTTCCTACGAGCAGTACTTC. The encoded protein is CAWARSGTGTGSSYEQYF.

The gene calls are TRBV2 and TRBJ2-1; 10 bases are shared with TRBD2. Germline V gene lookup returns CDR1 SNHLY and CDR2 FYNNEI. V lost 7 bases and J lost 4; bases outside the gene matches: 4. CDR3 length: 14 residues. CDR3: CASKGTSVYNEQFF. For the CDR3, the DNA is TGTGCCAGCAAGGGGACTAGCGTGTACAATGAGCAGTTCTTC.

The chain recombines TRBV7-2 with TRBJ1-2, with 11 bases matching TRBD1. V dropped 7 bases and J dropped 1; count of bases not matched to a gene: 5. The CDR3 has 15 residues. Germline V CDR1 and CDR2: SGHTA, FQGNSA. Written as DNA, the CDR3 is TGTGCCAGCAAGGAAGGGACAGGGGGTAACTATGGCTACACCTTC. It translates to CASKEGTGGNYGYTF.

The chain combines TRBV4-3 with TRBJ2-1; D ambiguous. The CDR3 contains 15 residues. V lost 0 bases and J lost 2, with 8 bases in between. CDR1 LGHNA and CDR2 YSLEER come from the germline V gene. Written as DNA, the CDR3 is TGCGCCAGCAGCCAAGACAGGTTGACCTACAATGAGCAGTTCTTC. Translated, it gives CASSQDRLTYNEQFF.

CDR3 nucleotide sequence: TGTGCCAGCTCACCAGGACTAGGTCTCGACGAGCAGTACTTC. Amino acid sequence: CASSPGLGLDEQYF. The chain couples TRBV18 to TRBJ2-7, with 7 bases lining up with TRBD2. The V and J ends lost 2 bases and 5 bases, in that order; junction bases with no gene match: 6. CDR3 length: 14 residues. CDR1 and CDR2 (germline): KGHSH, LQKENI.

J is TRBJ1-3 and V is TRBV27; no clear D gene. The CDR3 contains 14 residues. Trimming removed 5 bases from V and 0 bases from J, with 8 bases in between. The germline V gene has CDR1 MNHEY and CDR2 SMNVEV (reference sequence). CDR3 DNA: TGTGCCAGCAGTGACTTAAGCTCTGGAAACACCATATATTTT. Encoded protein: CASSDLSSGNTIYF.

The V and J genes are TRBV27 and TRBJ2-6; 10 nucleotides line up with TRBD1. J gave up 0 bases and V 6 bases, and 5 bases lay outside the gene matches. The CDR3 contains 17 residues. Germline V gene sequence: CDR1 MNHEY, CDR2 SMNVEV (reference sequence). CDR3 protein: CASSRQGARSGANVLTF. The CDR3 DNA sequence: TGTGCCAGCAGCCGACAGGGGGCCCGCTCTGGGGCCAACGTCCTGACTTTC.

Turning to this clone: Other DNA sequences from this sample encode an identical CDR3 as well. The chain combines TRBV20-1 with TRBJ1-1, with no clear D. There are 10 residues in the CDR3. Per the germline V gene, CDR1 is DFQATT and CDR2 is SNEGSKA (reference sequence). The V end lost 6 bases, the J end lost 8 bases, and 10 bases lay between the germline ends. The CDR3 DNA sequence: TGCAGTGCCGACGGGCCCGAAGCTTTCTTT. Protein sequence: CSADGPEAFF.

This clone appeared a single time. This rearrangement joins TRBV5-1 to TRBJ2-7, with D perhaps assigned TRBD1 or TRBD2 (5 bases each). Trimming pared 0 bases from V and 2 bases from J, leaving 15 bases between. From germline, CDR1 is SGHRS and CDR2 YFSETQ. The CDR3 is made up of 16 amino acids. The CDR3 region is CASSLAGTPATYEQYF. CDR3 in DNA: TGCGCCAGCAGCTTGGCAGGGACGCCGGCGACCTACGAGCAGTACTTC.

The gene calls are TRBV7-9 and TRBJ2-7; D possibly corresponds to TRBD1 (5 bases). The V end lost 5 bases, the J end lost 2 bases, and 13 bases lay between the germline ends. The CDR3 runs 14 residues. Germline lookup yields CDR1 SEHNR and CDR2 FQNEAQ (reference sequence). In nucleotides, the CDR3 is TGTGCCAGCAGCCCCGCTACAGGAACCTACGAGCAGTACTTC. This encodes CASSPATGTYEQYF.

CDR3 amino acids: CASSTYNEQFF. DNA of the CDR3: TGCGCCAGCAGCACGTACAATGAGCAGTTCTTC. The chain combines TRBV5-1 with TRBJ2-1; D gene unclear. The CDR3 spans 11 residues. Trimming removed 4 bases at V and 4 bases at J, with 3 bases between. CDR1 is SGHRS, CDR2 YFSETQ, per germline.

The CDR3 coding sequence is TGTGCCAGCAGCTCCCCGGGACGGAGTCAAGAGACCCAGTACTTC. This encodes CASSSPGRSQETQYF. This sequence joins TRBV5-4 and TRBJ2-5, with D tentatively TRBD1 or TRBD2 (5 bases each). Trimming shortened V by 3 bases and J by 2 bases, and 14 bases separated the two germline ends. This CDR3 spans 15 amino acids. Germline V gene lookup returns CDR1 SGHNT and CDR2 YYREEE (reference sequence). The full variable domain, completed using reference TRBV5-4 and TRBJ2-5, is ETGVTQSPTHLIKTRGQQVTLRCSSQSGHNTVSWYQQALGQGPQFIFQYYREEENGRGNFPPRFSGLQFPNYSSELNVNALELDDSALYLCASSSPGRSQETQYFGPGTRLLVL.

The chain employs TRBV11-2 and TRBJ2-1; D possibly corresponds to TRBD2 (5 bases). Germline assignment: CDR1 SGHAT and CDR2 FQNNGV. V was cut by 1 base and J by 8 bases, with 12 bases left in between. This CDR3 comprises 14 residues. CDR3: CASSLAVSGYEQFF. CDR3 bases: TGTGCCAGCAGCTTAGCCGTCAGCGGCTATGAGCAGTTCTTC.

The sample holds one count of this clone. The rearrangement links TRBV5-4 to TRBJ2-5; D perhaps matches TRBD2 (5 bases). The CDR3 contains 13 residues. Trimming removed 1 base at V and 9 bases at J, with 13 bases between. CDR1 SGHNT and CDR2 YYREEE come from the germline V gene (reference sequence). The CDR3, as DNA: TGTGCCAGCAGCTTGCCTACACGGGGAGCCCAGTACTTC. As protein: CASSLPTRGAQYF.

The chain links TRBV6-5 to TRBJ1-2, with D maybe TRBD1 (5 bases). The CDR3 contains 15 residues. V was trimmed by 2 bases and J by 0 bases, leaving 10 bases between them. Germline CDR1 MNHEY, CDR2 SVGAGI. This chain's CDR3 is CASSYVAGPNYGYTF. The CDR3, as DNA: TGTGCCAGCAGTTACGTGGCAGGGCCTAACTATGGCTACACCTTC.

The rearrangement links TRBV9 to TRBJ2-2; 11 positions agree with TRBD2. Germline V gene sequence: CDR1 SGDLS, CDR2 YYNGEE. Unmatched junction bases numbered 3, after V lost 0 bases and J lost 2 bases. This CDR3 is built from 17 residues. The CDR3 sequence: CASSVGLAGGNTGELFF. The DNA for the CDR3 is TGTGCCAGCAGCGTAGGTCTAGCGGGAGGAAACACCGGGGAGCTGTTTTTT.